The clone carrying this T cell receptor (beta chain) was seen once. Its antigen is currently unknown. This sample is part of a study of radiation and T cells in renal cell carcinoma. Overall study findings and caveats: Top tumor clonotypes rose in blood 2 weeks post-radiation, then contracted.

Indicated time point: blood 4 weeks post-SBRT, at nephrectomy. Treatment of the sample: 15 Gy SBRT to primary tumor, nephrectomy 4 weeks later. Nephrectomy followed 15 Gy stereotactic body radiation by 4 weeks. Method: immunoSEQ multiplex PCR; TCRdb's copy keeps in-frame clones and lacks some. The sample consists of about 140,000 clones, approximately 86% of them appearing once. The material sequenced was blood, taken from a patient whose treatment included radiotherapy and nephrectomy. This clonotype originated in a woman aged 45-59 years with renal cell carcinoma.

The CDR3 DNA sequence: TGTGCCAGCAGTTACTCCGCCGGGGAGCTGTTTTTT. It encodes CASSYSAGELFF. The rearrangement joins TRBV6-6 to TRBJ2-2; no clear D gene. V lost 0 bases and J lost 6, with 2 bases in between. The CDR3 has 12 amino acids. The germline gives CDR1 MNHNY, CDR2 SVGAGI (reference sequence).